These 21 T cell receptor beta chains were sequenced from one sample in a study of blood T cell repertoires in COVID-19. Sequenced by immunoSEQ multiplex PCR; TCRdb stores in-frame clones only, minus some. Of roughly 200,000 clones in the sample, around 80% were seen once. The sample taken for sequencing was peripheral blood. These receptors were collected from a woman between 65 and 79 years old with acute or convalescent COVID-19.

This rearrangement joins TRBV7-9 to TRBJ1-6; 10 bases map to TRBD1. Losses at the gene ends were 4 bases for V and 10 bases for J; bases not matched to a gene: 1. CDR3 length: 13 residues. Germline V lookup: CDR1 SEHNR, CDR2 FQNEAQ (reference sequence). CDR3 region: CASSSTGGSPLHF. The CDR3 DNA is TGTGCCAGCAGCTCGACAGGGGGCTCACCCCTCCACTTT.

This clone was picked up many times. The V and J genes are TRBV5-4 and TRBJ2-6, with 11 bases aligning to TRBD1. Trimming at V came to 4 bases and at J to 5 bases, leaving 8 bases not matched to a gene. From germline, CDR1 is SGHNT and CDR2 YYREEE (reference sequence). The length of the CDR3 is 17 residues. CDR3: CASSAGQGGYWANVLTF. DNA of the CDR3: TGTGCCAGCAGCGCGGGACAGGGGGGGTATTGGGCCAACGTCCTGACTTTC.

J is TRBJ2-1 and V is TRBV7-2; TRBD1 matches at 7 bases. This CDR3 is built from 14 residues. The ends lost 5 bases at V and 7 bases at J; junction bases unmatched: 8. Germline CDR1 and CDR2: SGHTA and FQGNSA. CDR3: CASSVGQSFNEQFF. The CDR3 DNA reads TGTGCCAGCAGCGTGGGACAGAGTTTTAATGAGCAGTTCTTC.

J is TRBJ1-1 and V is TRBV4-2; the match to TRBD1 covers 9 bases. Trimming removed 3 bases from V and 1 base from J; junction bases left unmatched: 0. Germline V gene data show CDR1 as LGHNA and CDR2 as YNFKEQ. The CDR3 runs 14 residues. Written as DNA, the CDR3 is TGTGCCAGCAGCCAGACAGGGGGGAACACTGAAGCTTTCTTT. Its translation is CASSQTGGNTEAFF.

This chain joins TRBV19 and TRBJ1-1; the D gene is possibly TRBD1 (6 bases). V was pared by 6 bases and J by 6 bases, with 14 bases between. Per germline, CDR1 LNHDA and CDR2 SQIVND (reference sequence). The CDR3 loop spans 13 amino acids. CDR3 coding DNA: TGTGCCAGTAGGAAACAGGGAGAGGCTGAAGCTTTCTTT. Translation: CASRKQGEAEAFF.

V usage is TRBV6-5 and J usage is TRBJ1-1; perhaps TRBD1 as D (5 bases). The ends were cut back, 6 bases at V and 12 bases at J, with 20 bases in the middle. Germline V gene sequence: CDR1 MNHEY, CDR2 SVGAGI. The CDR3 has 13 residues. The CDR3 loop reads CASRADDSFISFF. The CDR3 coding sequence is TGTGCCAGCAGGGCGGACGACAGTTTTATCTCTTTCTTT.

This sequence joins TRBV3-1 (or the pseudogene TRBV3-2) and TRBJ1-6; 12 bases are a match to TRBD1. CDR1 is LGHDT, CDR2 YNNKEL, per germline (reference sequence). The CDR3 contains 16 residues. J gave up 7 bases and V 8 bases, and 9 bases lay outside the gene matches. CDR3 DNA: TGTGCCAGCGGCAACATGGGGACAGGGGGCAATTCACCCCTCCACTTT. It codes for CASGNMGTGGNSPLHF.

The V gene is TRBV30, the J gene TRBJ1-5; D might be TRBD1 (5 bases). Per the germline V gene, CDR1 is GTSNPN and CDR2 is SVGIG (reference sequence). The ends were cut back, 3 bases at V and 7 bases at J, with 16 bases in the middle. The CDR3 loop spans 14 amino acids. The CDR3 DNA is TGTGCCTGGAGCGGGACTTTCGGAGGACAGCCCCAGCATTTT. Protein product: CAWSGTFGGQPQHF.

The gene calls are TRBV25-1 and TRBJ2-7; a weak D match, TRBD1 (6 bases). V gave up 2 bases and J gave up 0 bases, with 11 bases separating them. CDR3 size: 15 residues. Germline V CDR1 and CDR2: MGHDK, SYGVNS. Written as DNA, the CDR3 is TGTGCCAGCAGTGAAGGGGGCGGTAGCTCCTACGAGCAGTACTTC. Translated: CASSEGGGSSYEQYF.

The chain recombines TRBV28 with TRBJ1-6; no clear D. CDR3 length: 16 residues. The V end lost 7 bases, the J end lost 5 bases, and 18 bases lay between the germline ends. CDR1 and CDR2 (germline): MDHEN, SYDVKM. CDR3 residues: CASTLGPSQDNSPLHF. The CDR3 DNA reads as TGTGCCAGCACCCTTGGCCCCAGCCAGGATAATTCACCCCTCCACTTT.

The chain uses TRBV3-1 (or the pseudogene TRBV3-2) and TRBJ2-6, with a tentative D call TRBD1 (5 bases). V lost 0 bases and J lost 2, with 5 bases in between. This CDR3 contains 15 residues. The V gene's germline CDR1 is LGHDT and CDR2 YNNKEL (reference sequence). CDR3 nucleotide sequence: TGTGCCAGCAGCCAAGACAGGGCTGGGGCCAACGTCCTGACTTTC. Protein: CASSQDRAGANVLTF.

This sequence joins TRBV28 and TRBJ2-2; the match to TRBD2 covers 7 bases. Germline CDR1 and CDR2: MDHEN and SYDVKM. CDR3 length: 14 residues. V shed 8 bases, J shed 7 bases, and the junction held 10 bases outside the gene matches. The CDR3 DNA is TGTGCCAGCCGGACCGGGAGGAGTGTCGGGGAGCTGTTTTTT. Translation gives CASRTGRSVGELFF.

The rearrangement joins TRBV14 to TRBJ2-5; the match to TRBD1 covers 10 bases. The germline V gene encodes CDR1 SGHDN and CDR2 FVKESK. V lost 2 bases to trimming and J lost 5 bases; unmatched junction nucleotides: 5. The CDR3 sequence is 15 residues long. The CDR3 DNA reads TGTGCCAGCAGCCAAACGACAGGGGGCAGGGAGACCCAGTACTTC. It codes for CASSQTTGGRETQYF. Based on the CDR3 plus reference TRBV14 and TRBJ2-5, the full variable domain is EAGVTQFPSHSVIEKGQTVTLRCDPISGHDNLYWYRRVMGKEIKFLLHFVKESKQDESGMPNNRFLAERTGGTYSTLKVQPAELEDSGVYFCASSQTTGGRETQYFGPGTRLLVL.

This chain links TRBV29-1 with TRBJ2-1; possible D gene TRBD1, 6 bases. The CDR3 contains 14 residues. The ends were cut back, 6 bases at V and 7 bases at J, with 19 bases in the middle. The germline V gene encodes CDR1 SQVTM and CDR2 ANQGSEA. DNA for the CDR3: TGCAGCGTCCCAGGGACAAATATACTTAATGAGCAGTTCTTC. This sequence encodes CSVPGTNILNEQFF.

CDR3 sequence: CASSERGQGLNEKLFF. The CDR3 DNA is TGTGCCAGCAGTGAACGAGGACAGGGGCTCAATGAAAAACTGTTTTTT. The rearrangement uses TRBV6-1 and TRBJ1-4; 9 bases align to TRBD1. This CDR3 is 16 amino acids long. Losses at the gene ends were 2 bases for V and 5 bases for J; bases not matched to a gene: 6. Germline CDR1 reads MNHNS; CDR2 reads SASEGT.

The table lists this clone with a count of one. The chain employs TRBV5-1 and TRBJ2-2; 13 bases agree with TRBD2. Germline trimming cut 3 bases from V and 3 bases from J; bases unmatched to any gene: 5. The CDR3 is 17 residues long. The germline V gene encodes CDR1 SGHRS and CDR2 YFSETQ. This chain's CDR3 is CASSSTSGRAHTGELFF. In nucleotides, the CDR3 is TGCGCCAGCAGCTCAACTAGCGGGAGGGCCCACACCGGGGAGCTGTTTTTT.

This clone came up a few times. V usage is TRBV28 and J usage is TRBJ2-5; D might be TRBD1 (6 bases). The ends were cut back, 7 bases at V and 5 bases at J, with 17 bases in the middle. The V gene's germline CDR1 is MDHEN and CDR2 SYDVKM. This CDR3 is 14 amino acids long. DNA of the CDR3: TGTGCCAGCACCGACTTGGACAGACGGGAGACCCAGTACTTC. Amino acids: CASTDLDRRETQYF. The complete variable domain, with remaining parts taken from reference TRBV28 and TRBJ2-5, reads DVKVTQSSRYLVKRTGEKVFLECVQDMDHENMFWYRQDPGLGLRLIYFSYDVKMKEKGDIPEGYSVSREKKERFSLILESASTNQTSMYLCASTDLDRRETQYFGPGTRLLVL.

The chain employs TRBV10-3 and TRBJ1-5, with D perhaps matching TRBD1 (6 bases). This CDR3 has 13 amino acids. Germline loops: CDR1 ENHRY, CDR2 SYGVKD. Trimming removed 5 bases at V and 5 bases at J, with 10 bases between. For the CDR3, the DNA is TGTGCCATCAGTCAGGGGTACGATCAGCCCCAGCATTTT. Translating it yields CAISQGYDQPQHF.

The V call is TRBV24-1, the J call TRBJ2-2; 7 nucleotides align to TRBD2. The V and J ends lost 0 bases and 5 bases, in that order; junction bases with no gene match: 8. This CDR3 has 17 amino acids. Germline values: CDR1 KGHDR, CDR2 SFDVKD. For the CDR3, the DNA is TGTGCCACCAGTGATTTGGCCCGGGGCGGGGGAACCGGGGAGCTGTTTTTT. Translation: CATSDLARGGGTGELFF.

The chain's CDR3 is CASGSPRGEAFF. In nucleotides, the CDR3 is TGTGCTAGTGGTTCTCCCAGGGGTGAAGCTTTCTTT. This chain links TRBV12-5 with TRBJ1-1, with D tentatively TRBD1 (6 bases). Looked up from germline, CDR1 is LGHNT and CDR2 is FRNRAP. The CDR3 has 12 amino acids. V shed 4 bases and J shed 7 bases, with 10 bases lying between them.

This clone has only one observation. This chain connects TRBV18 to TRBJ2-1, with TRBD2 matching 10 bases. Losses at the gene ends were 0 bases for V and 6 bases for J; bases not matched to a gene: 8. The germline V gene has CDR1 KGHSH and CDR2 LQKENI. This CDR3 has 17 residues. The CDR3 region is CASSPPRLAGVANEQFF. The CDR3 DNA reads TGTGCCAGCTCACCACCGAGGCTAGCGGGAGTTGCCAATGAGCAGTTCTTC.